This T cell receptor beta chain came from a study of CD4 T cells in relation to SARS-CoV-2 and coronaviruses. Study information: TCR beta CDR3s were sequenced after 10-day antigen culture of PBMCs. The HLA restriction of the shared crossreactive spike epitopes was mapped.

Concerning this clone: What it binds is unknown.

The unexposed donors gave CD4+ T cells in about 2011-2018, prior to COVID-19. The cells were cultured for approximately ten days before CD4+ T cells were isolated. As cell numbers allowed, unexposed-donor CD4+ T cells faced SARS-CoV-2 S/N and four cold-coronavirus spikes. PBMCs were plated at roughly 2.1 million per well in IL-2-containing medium. TCRdb's table, derived via immunoSEQ multiplex PCR, lists solely in-frame clones and lacks some. In the table there are more than 20,000 clones, roughly 69% of which are singletons. Sequences were obtained from CD4+ T cells from PBMCs, cultured in vitro. The sequence derives from a human donor in good health.

The CDR3 loop reads CASSLAIGGGEKLFF. The CDR3 nucleotides read TGTGCCAGCAGCTTGGCCATTGGGGGGGGCGAAAAACTGTTTTTT. This chain uses TRBV5-8 with TRBJ1-4; D might be TRBD1 (6 bases). CDR3 length: 15 amino acids. The V gene's germline CDR1 is SGHTS and CDR2 YDEGEE. V was pared by 0 bases and J by 8 bases, with 14 bases between. The full variable domain, in which reference TRBV5-8 and TRBJ1-4 provide the parts outside the CDR3, is EAGVTQSPTHLIKTRGQQATLRCSPISGHTSVYWYQQALGLGLQFLLWYDEGEERNRGNFPPRFSGRQFPNYSSELNVNALELEDSALYLCASSLAIGGGEKLFFGSGTQLSVL.